These 16 T cell receptor beta chains came from one sample sequenced in a study of beta chain features in type 1 diabetes. Expressed TCRB transcripts were sequenced because the isolated RNA had all been reverse transcribed beforehand. Sequencing used immunoSEQ multiplex PCR; TCRdb keeps in-frame clones, though not all of them. The sample contains a few hundred thousand clones, about 14% of which appear only once. Study-level points and caveats: Significant though moderate, a shortening of TCRB CDR3s appeared in all four CD4+ subsets of Type 1 diabetes patients.

These TCRs are of unknown antigen specificity. Specimen: naive CD4+ T cells from blood. Receptors were obtained from a man aged 25-40 years with type 1 diabetes.

The chain carries TRBV5-4 and TRBJ1-1; D not resolved. The CDR3 sequence is 15 residues long. V was shortened by 4 bases and J by 1 base, with 14 bases between the two germline ends. Germline V gives CDR1 SGHNT, CDR2 YYREEE (reference sequence). CDR3 sequence (DNA): TGTGCCAGCAGCCCCGGTAGTAGAGCGAACACTGAAGCTTTCTTT. Protein: CASSPGSRANTEAFF. The full variable domain, with the rest looked up from reference TRBV5-4 and TRBJ1-1, is ETGVTQSPTHLIKTRGQQVTLRCSSQSGHNTVSWYQQALGQGPQFIFQYYREEENGRGNFPPRFSGLQFPNYSSELNVNALELDDSALYLCASSPGSRANTEAFFGQGTRLTVV.

The V call is TRBV7-8, the J call TRBJ2-1; no clear D. The germline V gene has CDR1 SGHVS and CDR2 FQNEAQ. Trimming left V 1 base short and J 8 bases short, with 6 bases between. This CDR3 region has 12 residues. As DNA, the CDR3 is TGTGCCAGCAGCTTAGTGCGAGATGAGCAGTTCTTC. It encodes CASSLVRDEQFF.

The chain combines TRBV7-9 with TRBJ1-1, with a tentative D call TRBD1 (6 bases). Deletions cut 3 bases from V and 1 base from J, with 9 bases between. The CDR3 runs 14 residues. CDR1 and CDR2 (germline): SEHNR, FQNEAQ (reference sequence). The CDR3 here is CASSFWTENTEAFF. CDR3 bases: TGTGCCAGCAGCTTTTGGACAGAGAACACTGAAGCTTTCTTT.

The rearrangement links TRBV9 to TRBJ2-2; D is unresolved. Trimming pared 2 bases from V and 6 bases from J, leaving 17 bases between. This CDR3 has 16 amino acids. The germline V gene has CDR1 SGDLS and CDR2 YYNGEE. The CDR3 reads CASSVQARFGSGELFF. The CDR3, as DNA: TGTGCCAGCAGCGTCCAGGCCCGATTTGGGTCCGGGGAGCTGTTTTTT.

The V gene is TRBV4-1, the J gene TRBJ2-2; 9 bases match TRBD2. V lost 0 bases to trimming and J lost 7 bases; unmatched junction nucleotides: 12. From germline, CDR1 is MGHRA and CDR2 YSYEKL. The CDR3 contains 18 residues. The CDR3 region has the DNA TGCGCCAGCAGCCAAGAACGGGCGGGAGGGCCCTCGGGCGGGGAGCTGTTTTTT. It codes for CASSQERAGGPSGGELFF.

The V gene is TRBV2, the J gene TRBJ1-2; 9 bases are shared with TRBD1. CDR3 size: 13 residues. The germline V gene encodes CDR1 SNHLY and CDR2 FYNNEI. Trimming removed 6 bases from V and 4 bases from J; junction bases left unmatched: 3. The CDR3 loop is CASRGQGSYGYTF. CDR3 nucleotide sequence: TGTGCCAGCAGGGGACAGGGTAGCTATGGCTACACCTTC.

The V and J genes are TRBV5-6 and TRBJ2-3, with 9 bases fitting TRBD1. This CDR3 has 17 amino acids. J was trimmed by 5 bases and V by 3 bases; bases with no gene match: 13. Germline-derived CDR1 and CDR2 are SGHDT and YYEEEE. Here the CDR3 reads CASSSSRDRVLGDTQYF. The CDR3 DNA is TGTGCCAGCAGCTCGAGCCGGGACAGGGTTCTTGGAGATACGCAGTATTTT.

This clone has more than one count but fewer than ten. The J gene is TRBJ2-7, the V gene TRBV11-2; TRBD2 matches at 10 bases. The V and J ends lost 5 bases and 0 bases, in that order; junction bases with no gene match: 4. This CDR3 has 15 residues. From germline, CDR1 is SGHAT and CDR2 FQNNGV. The CDR3 is CASSGSGGLSYEQYF. CDR3 DNA: TGTGCCAGCAGCGGTAGCGGGGGGCTCTCCTACGAGCAGTACTTC.

This clone was observed a handful of times. The gene calls are TRBV5-1 and TRBJ2-1, with a tentative D call TRBD1 (7 bases). Germline CDR1 and CDR2: SGHRS and YFSETQ. With 0 bases removed from V and 7 bases from J, the gap between germline ends came to 14 bases. This CDR3 is built from 15 residues. CDR3 in amino acids: CASSLEEGARNEQFF. DNA for the CDR3: TGCGCCAGCAGCTTGGAGGAGGGGGCGCGGAATGAGCAGTTCTTC. Combining the CDR3 with reference TRBV5-1 and TRBJ2-1 gives the whole variable domain KAGVTQTPRYLIKTRGQQVTLSCSPISGHRSVSWYQQTPGQGLQFLFEYFSETQRNKGNFPGRFSGRQFSNSRSEMNVSTLELGDSALYLCASSLEEGARNEQFFGPGTRLTVL.

The chain has TRBV2 and TRBJ2-6; 10 bases are shared with TRBD2. V lost 4 bases to trimming and J lost 0 bases; unmatched junction nucleotides: 3. This CDR3 region has 17 residues. CDR1 SNHLY and CDR2 FYNNEI come from the germline V gene. CDR3 protein: CASSGRLAGSGANVLTF. The CDR3 region has the DNA TGTGCCAGCAGTGGCCGACTAGCGGGCTCTGGGGCCAACGTCCTGACTTTC.

This chain joins TRBV5-1 and TRBJ2-1; perhaps TRBD2 as D (5 bases). Germline assignment: CDR1 SGHRS and CDR2 YFSETQ. Trimming removed 0 bases from V and 8 bases from J, with 21 bases in between. This CDR3 is built from 17 residues. The CDR3, as DNA: TGCGCCAGCAGCTTGGGCGTTCTAGCAAACCAGGTGGATGAGCAGTTCTTC. This sequence encodes CASSLGVLANQVDEQFF.

The gene calls are TRBV19 and TRBJ1-4; D possibly corresponds to TRBD1 (5 bases). CDR1 and CDR2 from the germline V gene are LNHDA and SQIVND (reference sequence). This CDR3 comprises 16 residues. V was pared by 5 bases and J by 7 bases, with 20 bases between. The CDR3 is CASSPLGGTHGEKLFF. In DNA form, the CDR3 reads TGTGCCAGTAGTCCCTTGGGGGGGACCCATGGTGAAAAACTGTTTTTT.

This clone was observed a few times. CDR3 DNA sequence: TGTGCCAGCAGCTTGGGTGGAGGAAGCAGTGAAAAACTGTTTTTT. It specifies CASSLGGGSSEKLFF. The rearrangement joins TRBV5-4 to TRBJ1-4; D is uncertain. The CDR3 runs 15 residues. Germline CDR1 SGHNT, CDR2 YYREEE (reference sequence). Trimming removed 0 bases from V and 7 bases from J, with 13 bases in between.

This clone was detected a few times. The V and J genes are TRBV19 and TRBJ1-6, with 7 bases matching TRBD1. V shed 7 bases and J 2 bases; nucleotides not matched to a gene: 5. The CDR3 covers 15 residues. Per germline, CDR1 LNHDA and CDR2 SQIVND (reference sequence). Here the CDR3 reads CASTNRGPYNSPLHF. In DNA, the CDR3 is TGTGCCAGTACCAACAGGGGCCCCTATAATTCACCCCTCCACTTT.

This clone was seen more than once but under ten times. The chain is built from TRBV10-3 and TRBJ2-5; 7 bases agree with TRBD2. The ends lost 4 bases at V and 5 bases at J; junction bases unmatched: 7. The CDR3 covers 14 residues. From germline, CDR1 is ENHRY and CDR2 SYGVKD. CDR3 in DNA: TGTGCCATCAGTGGCGGGGGTCGGCGGGAGACCCAGTACTTC. Its translation is CAISGGGRRETQYF.

This clone was seen only a few times. V is TRBV11-2 and J is TRBJ1-2; the D is unclear. The CDR3 sequence is 13 residues long. CDR1 is SGHAT and CDR2 is FQNNGV in the germline V gene. The V end lost 0 bases, the J end lost 8 bases, and 10 bases lay between the germline ends. The CDR3, as DNA: TGTGCCAGCAGCTTAGAGGGTTCGGGAGGCTACACCTTC. It yields the protein CASSLEGSGGYTF.